The clone carrying this TCR beta chain was recorded many times. Antigen unknown. The entry originates in a study of identical twins. Study results and caveats: Weaker excess sharing between twins was seen in beta out-of-frame sequences.

Trimming removed 3 bases at V and 4 bases at J, with 7 bases between. This CDR3 has 12 amino acids. One entry per CDR3 protein results from TCRdb running MiXCR on the 5' RACE reads. The sample has 500,000 to 600,000 distinct CDR3 sequences; 20% to 25% are singletons. The data also belong to a second study, concerning T cells expressing NK-cell markers. Turning to that study: Researchers got TCR beta repertoires out of sorted CD3+CD56+NKG2C+, CD3+CD56+NKG2C- and CD3+CD56-NKG2C+ T cells.

This clonotype originated in a woman in her late teens or twenties in good health. Specimen: CD4+ T cells sorted from blood. V gene TRBV12-3 or TRBV12-4 combines with J gene TRBJ2-7; TRBD2 is a possible D gene (5 bases). The CDR3 DNA follows: TGTGCCAGCAGTTTCGACTATTACGAGCAGTACTTC. Its protein is CASSFDYYEQYF.